This T cell receptor (beta chain) appears in the sequencing data of a study of vaccination and CD4 T cells after COVID-19. Comment on this clonotype: Its cognate antigen is unknown.

There are 16 residues in the CDR3. The germline CDR1 and CDR2 sequences are SEHNR and FQNEAQ (reference sequence). Trimming at V came to 5 bases and at J to 0 bases, leaving 4 bases not matched to a gene. Treatment of the sample: approximately nine-day PBMC culture with coronavirus spike peptide pools or control peptides (ViraFEST assay). PBMCs, plated at about 2.2 million per well, were grown in the presence of roughly 10 IU/ml IL-2 and about 10 ug/ml peptide pools. Sequencing of DNA taken from cultured CD4+ T cells relied on the Oncomine TCR Beta short-read assay. In this case, cultured CD4+ T cells provided the extracted genomic DNA. TCRdb recomputed calls from the PCR reads with MiXCR, one row per CDR3 protein. Of some 14,000 distinct CDR3 sequences listed, 53% were seen once; the top ten hold 9.5% to 13%.

The sequence was collected from a human donor who had recovered from COVID-19. The genes are TRBV7-9 and TRBJ2-3, with TRBD2 matching over 11 bases. This sample comprised CD4+ T cells from blood, cultured in vitro, obtained before SARS-CoV-2 vaccination. CDR3 residues: CASSRRLAGSTDTQYF. The CDR3 region has the DNA TGTGCCAGCAGCCGTAGACTAGCGGGGAGCACAGATACGCAGTATTTT. Variable domain in full (rest from reference TRBV7-9 and TRBJ2-3): DTGVSQNPRHKITKRGQNVTFRCDPISEHNRLYWYRQTLGQGPEFLTYFQNEAQLEKSRLLSDRFSAERPKGSFSTLEIQRTEQGDSAMYLCASSRRLAGSTDTQYFGPGTRLTVL.